This TCR beta chain was observed in a study of graft-versus-host responses after intestinal transplantation. Notes on this clone: Its antigen is undetermined.

General study findings and limits: Elevated graft-versus-host to host-versus-graft clonal ratios in allografts were recorded for patients with graft-donor T cell macrochimerism.

Post-transplant marrow derived from the posterior iliac crest or another site. Germline values: CDR1 MDHEN, CDR2 SYDVKM. The CDR3 is 17 amino acids. With 6 bases clipped from V and 0 bases from J, the junction kept 11 bases outside the gene matches. The table came from immunoSEQ multiplex PCR; TCRdb's copy has only in-frame clones and leaves some out. The table includes around 71,000 clones, approximately 92% detected once. This clonotype was sampled from a human patient who received an intestinal transplant, so some T cells may come from the graft donor. V is TRBV28 and J is TRBJ2-5, with 9 bases identical to TRBD2. The sample consisted of bone marrow, taken 700 to 850 days after intestinal transplantation. CDR3 in amino acids: CASRISGGGSNQETQYF. The CDR3, as DNA: TGTGCCAGCAGAATTAGCGGGGGAGGATCTAACCAAGAGACCCAGTACTTC.